Below, 24 T cell receptor beta chains from the same sample are listed, as sequenced in a study of blood T cell repertoires in COVID-19. Here immunoSEQ multiplex PCR was the method, and the copy in TCRdb shows in-frame clones only, minus some. Of a few hundred thousand clones in the sample, 85% were seen once. The sample comprised PBMCs or T cells enriched from blood (not recorded which). All receptors derive from a woman in her 50s who had recovered from COVID-19.

For the CDR3, the DNA is TGTGCCAGCAGCGCCGAGACATACAACTACGAGCAGTACTTC. As protein: CASSAETYNYEQYF. The chain carries TRBV9 and TRBJ2-7, with D uncertain. CDR3 length: 14 amino acids. V was pared by 3 bases and J by 3 bases, with 13 bases between. Looked up from germline, CDR1 is SGDLS and CDR2 is YYNGEE.

The chain is built from TRBV5-1 and TRBJ1-5; 9 bases agree with TRBD1. Germline-derived CDR1 and CDR2 are SGHRS and YFSETQ. The CDR3 runs 15 residues. Trimming at V came to 0 bases and at J to 7 bases, leaving 5 bases not matched to a gene. Written as DNA, the CDR3 is TGCGCCAGCAGCTTGGGGACAGGGGCGAGGCAGCCCCAGCATTTT. This gives the protein CASSLGTGARQPQHF.

The rearrangement joins TRBV6-2 or TRBV6-3 to TRBJ2-5; unclear D gene. Deletions cut 6 bases from V and 1 base from J, with 12 bases between. This CDR3 is built from 14 residues. Germline CDR1 and CDR2: MNHEY and SVGEGT. Here the CDR3 DNA reads TGTGCCAGCAGCACCCGGTCACTCCAAGAGACCCAGTACTTC. It encodes CASSTRSLQETQYF.

The chain combines TRBV19 with TRBJ1-2; 11 bases agree with TRBD1. Germline V gene lookup returns CDR1 LNHDA and CDR2 SQIVND (reference sequence). V was pared by 7 bases and J by 8 bases, with 9 bases of the junction left unmatched. The CDR3 runs to 14 residues. CDR3 DNA sequence: TGTGCCAGTACCAGGACAGGGGGCGCGGCAGGCTACACCTTC. Amino acid sequence: CASTRTGGAAGYTF.

V is TRBV5-1 and J is TRBJ2-1, with unresolved D. V lost 3 bases and J 7 bases, leaving 11 bases between the germline ends. This CDR3 is 13 amino acids long. The V gene's germline CDR1 is SGHRS and CDR2 YFSETQ. CDR3 region: CASSSSRWNEQFF. The CDR3 DNA is TGCGCCAGCAGCTCCTCCCGGTGGAATGAGCAGTTCTTC. The whole variable domain, remainder taken from reference TRBV5-1 and TRBJ2-1, is KAGVTQTPRYLIKTRGQQVTLSCSPISGHRSVSWYQQTPGQGLQFLFEYFSETQRNKGNFPGRFSGRQFSNSRSEMNVSTLELGDSALYLCASSSSRWNEQFFGPGTRLTVL.

The gene calls are TRBV5-1 and TRBJ2-3, with unresolved D. Germline CDR1 and CDR2: SGHRS and YFSETQ. The CDR3 totals 15 residues. V was pared by 0 bases and J by 3 bases, with 11 bases between. The CDR3 is CASSLASYPTDTQYF. CDR3 DNA sequence: TGCGCCAGCAGCTTGGCTTCCTATCCGACAGATACGCAGTATTTT.

This rearrangement joins TRBV11-3 to TRBJ2-1, with D possibly being TRBD1 (5 bases). CDR1 and CDR2 (germline): SGHNT, YENEEA. V was cut by 5 bases and J by 6 bases, with 14 bases left in between. The CDR3 sequence is 14 residues long. The CDR3 bases are TGTGCCAGCAGCCCATCACACAGGACCAATGAGCAGTTCTTC. This translates into CASSPSHRTNEQFF.

The rearrangement uses TRBV19 and TRBJ1-3; D call uncertain. Germline V gives CDR1 LNHDA, CDR2 SQIVND (reference sequence). This CDR3 is built from 15 residues. Trimming removed 3 bases from V and 0 bases from J, with 9 bases in between. The CDR3 nucleotides are TGTGCCAGTAGTATTAGCAGTACCTCTGGAAACACCATATATTTT. Its protein product is CASSISSTSGNTIYF. The full variable domain, with the rest looked up from reference TRBV19 and TRBJ1-3, is DGGITQSPKYLFRKEGQNVTLSCEQNLNHDAMYWYRQDPGQGLRLIYYSQIVNDFQKGDIAEGYSVSREKKESFPLTVTSAQKNPTAFYLCASSISSTSGNTIYFGEGSWLTVV.

The chain combines TRBV15 with TRBJ2-1; 8 positions match TRBD2. With V trimmed by 5 bases and J by 0 bases, 12 bases remained unmatched. Per germline, CDR1 LNHNV and CDR2 YYDKDF (reference sequence). The CDR3 loop spans 18 amino acids. CDR3 coding DNA: TGTGCCACCAGCGCCCAGTTGACTAGCGCGAGCTCCTACAATGAGCAGTTCTTC. Encoded protein: CATSAQLTSASSYNEQFF.

The chain has TRBV24-1 and TRBJ2-2; D possibly corresponds to TRBD1 (6 bases). Trimming left V 9 bases short and J 0 bases short, with 10 bases between. CDR1 KGHDR and CDR2 SFDVKD come from the germline V gene. The CDR3 sequence is 14 residues long. Here the CDR3 reads CATAGTSNTGELFF. The CDR3 bases are TGTGCCACCGCCGGGACATCGAACACCGGGGAGCTGTTTTTT.

This clone was counted many times. The J gene is TRBJ2-1, the V gene TRBV5-6, with D uncertain. Germline V gene lookup returns CDR1 SGHDT and CDR2 YYEEEE. The germline V and J ends were trimmed by 0 bases and 8 bases, with 3 bases remaining between them. The CDR3 is 11 residues long. CDR3 DNA sequence: TGTGCCAGCAGCTTGGTCGATGAGCAGTTCTTC. This encodes CASSLVDEQFF.

The chain's CDR3 is CASSLAGTAHTEAFF. CDR3 DNA sequence: TGCGCCAGCAGCTTAGCCGGGACAGCACACACTGAAGCTTTCTTT. V usage is TRBV5-1 and J usage is TRBJ1-1; 7 bases match TRBD1. The CDR3 covers 15 residues. V gave up 2 bases and J gave up 3 bases; unmatched junction bases: 7. Per germline, CDR1 SGHRS and CDR2 YFSETQ.

This chain connects TRBV19 to TRBJ1-5; TRBD1 aligns across 8 bases. Germline V CDR1 and CDR2: LNHDA, SQIVND (reference sequence). With 5 bases clipped from V and 4 bases from J, the junction kept 1 base outside the gene matches. CDR3 size: 13 residues. Written as DNA, the CDR3 is TGTGCCAGTAGTTGGACAGGGAATCAGCCCCAGCATTTT. Its protein is CASSWTGNQPQHF.

The chain joins TRBV19 to TRBJ1-1; D is possibly TRBD1 (5 bases). Trimming took 3 bases from V and 4 from J, leaving 12 bases between them. There are 14 residues in the CDR3. In germline, CDR1 is LNHDA, CDR2 SQIVND (reference sequence). The CDR3 region is CASSIQGGSTEAFF. CDR3 in DNA: TGTGCCAGTAGTATCCAGGGCGGCAGCACTGAAGCTTTCTTT.

The chain links TRBV11-2 to TRBJ2-7, with D hard to call. CDR3 length equals 12 residues. The ends were cut back, 4 bases at V and 3 bases at J, with 7 bases in the middle. From germline, CDR1 is SGHAT and CDR2 FQNNGV. The CDR3 DNA reads TGTGCCAGCAGCTCCTACTACTACGAGCAGTACTTC. Its translation is CASSSYYYEQYF.

The chain carries TRBV7-9 and TRBJ2-2; 15 bases agree with TRBD2. Germline V gene data show CDR1 as SEHNR and CDR2 as FQNEAQ (reference sequence). CDR3 length: 17 residues. The ends lost 5 bases at V and 4 bases at J; junction bases unmatched: 5. The CDR3 region has the DNA TGTGCCAGCAGCGTGGGACTAGCGGGGGGCAGCACCGGGGAGCTGTTTTTT. It codes for CASSVGLAGGSTGELFF.

The V gene is TRBV7-9, the J gene TRBJ2-3; TRBD1 agrees at 9 bases. Germline trimming cut 5 bases from V and 0 bases from J; bases unmatched to any gene: 9. CDR1 and CDR2 (germline): SEHNR, FQNEAQ (reference sequence). CDR3 length: 17 amino acids. Here the CDR3 reads CASSPGQGGGSTDTQYF. CDR3 sequence (DNA): TGTGCCAGCAGCCCGGGACAGGGAGGGGGGAGCACAGATACGCAGTATTTT.

The chain combines TRBV7-9 with TRBJ2-7; possible D gene TRBD1, 6 bases. The length of the CDR3 is 12 residues. Germline V CDR1 and CDR2: SEHNR, FQNEAQ (reference sequence). The ends were cut back, 3 bases at V and 7 bases at J, with 10 bases in the middle. CDR3 sequence: CASSFDRWEQYF. The CDR3 DNA reads as TGTGCCAGCAGCTTTGACAGGTGGGAGCAGTACTTC.

The rearrangement joins TRBV19 to TRBJ2-7; TRBD2 matches 10 bases. CDR1 and CDR2 (germline): LNHDA, SQIVND (reference sequence). The CDR3 contains 15 residues. Trimming took 5 bases from V and 5 from J; bases not matched to a gene: 9. As DNA, the CDR3 is TGTGCCAGTAGTCCCGTACTAGCGGGGAGAAACGAGCAGTACTTC. Translation gives CASSPVLAGRNEQYF.

The chain couples TRBV4-1 to TRBJ2-2; the match to TRBD1 covers 7 bases. V dropped 0 bases and J dropped 5; count of bases not matched to a gene: 6. CDR3 length equals 16 residues. Per germline, CDR1 MGHRA and CDR2 YSYEKL. The CDR3 DNA reads TGCGCCAGCAGCCAAGAAGGGACAGCTATAACCGGGGAGCTGTTTTTT. The encoded protein is CASSQEGTAITGELFF.

The J gene is TRBJ2-1, the V gene TRBV7-2; D is possibly TRBD2 (6 bases). The V and J ends lost 8 bases and 0 bases respectively, with 14 bases between them. Germline V gene lookup returns CDR1 SGHTA and CDR2 FQGNSA. This CDR3 is 15 amino acids long. The chain's CDR3 is CASFRDSSSYNEQFF. The CDR3 DNA sequence: TGTGCCAGCTTCAGGGACTCCAGCTCCTACAATGAGCAGTTCTTC. Using reference TRBV7-2 and TRBJ2-1 for the parts outside the CDR3, the full variable domain is GAGVSQSPSNKVTEKGKDVELRCDPISGHTALYWYRQSLGQGLEFLIYFQGNSAPDKSGLPSDRFSAERTGGSVSTLTIQRTQQEDSAVYLCASFRDSSSYNEQFFGPGTRLTVL.

This clone came up a few times. This CDR3 is CASTKRRAGELFF. The CDR3 DNA reads as TGTGCCAGTACCAAGCGCAGGGCCGGGGAGCTGTTTTTT. The chain uses TRBV19 and TRBJ2-2, with D possibly being TRBD1 (5 bases). The V gene lost 7 bases and the J gene lost 6 bases, with 12 bases spanning the gap. This CDR3 contains 13 residues. Per the germline V gene, CDR1 is LNHDA and CDR2 is SQIVND (reference sequence).

The chain couples TRBV5-8 to TRBJ2-1, with a weak D call TRBD1 (6 bases). The CDR3 length is 13 residues. Trimming removed 5 bases at V and 9 bases at J, with 15 bases between. Germline V gene sequence: CDR1 SGHTS, CDR2 YDEGEE. The CDR3 sequence is CASSFEQGVEQFF. CDR3 bases: TGTGCCAGCAGTTTCGAACAGGGTGTTGAGCAGTTCTTC.

The rearrangement joins TRBV29-1 to TRBJ1-1; 11 nucleotides agree with TRBD1. Germline V gene sequence: CDR1 SQVTM, CDR2 ANQGSEA. V shed 7 bases and J 5 bases; nucleotides not matched to a gene: 6. The CDR3 length is 13 residues. CDR3 loop: CSALGQGGTEAFF. CDR3 in DNA: TGCAGCGCACTGGGACAGGGGGGAACTGAAGCTTTCTTT. The complete variable domain, with remaining parts taken from reference TRBV29-1 and TRBJ1-1, reads SAVISQKPSRDICQRGTSLTIQCQVDSQVTMMFWYRQQPGQSLTLIATANQGSEATYESGFVIDKFPISRPNLTFSTLTVSNMSPEDSSIYLCSALGQGGTEAFFGQGTRLTVV.